The 18 T cell receptor beta chains below all came from one sample that was sequenced in a study of T-cell memory formation after mild COVID-19. TCRdb reanalysed the 5' RACE reads using MiXCR and keeps one entry per CDR3 protein. The repertoire has about 410,000 distinct CDR3 sequences, about 22% of them found once; the top ten carry around 13%. The sample consisted of PBMCs or a T cell subset sorted from them (not recorded which). The receptors were sampled from an adult woman who had mild COVID-19 (a few samples of this study predate the infection). Cell type and time point are not known.

This clonotype has a handful of counts. V and J are TRBV6-5 and TRBJ1-1; D is possibly TRBD1 (5 bases). Germline CDR1 is MNHEY and CDR2 is SVGAGI. This CDR3 comprises 14 residues. V shed 4 bases and J shed 3 bases, with 12 bases lying between them. The CDR3 DNA sequence: TGTGCCAGCAGTTCGTGGGGCAGGGACACTGAAGCTTTCTTT. It codes for CASSSWGRDTEAFF.

This clonotype was counted only a few times. The chain recombines TRBV12-3 or TRBV12-4 with TRBJ2-3, with a tentative D call TRBD1 (5 bases). Between the trimmed V and J ends, which lost 4 bases and 5 bases, there was a span of 10 bases. CDR3 size: 13 residues. The CDR3 reads CASSSTAGDTQYF. In DNA, the CDR3 is TGTGCCAGCAGTTCGACAGCTGGAGATACGCAGTATTTT.

The CDR3 is CASSTGQTYEQYF. The CDR3 DNA sequence: TGCGCCAGCAGCACCGGACAGACCTACGAGCAGTACTTC. This chain links TRBV5-1 with TRBJ2-7; possibly TRBD1 for D (6 bases). The CDR3 covers 13 residues. Deletions cut 4 bases from V and 2 bases from J, with 10 bases between. Germline lookup yields CDR1 SGHRS and CDR2 YFSETQ.

This chain uses TRBV6-5 with TRBJ2-5, with D possibly being TRBD1 (6 bases). The V end lost 2 bases, the J end lost 5 bases, and 15 bases lay between the germline ends. There are 15 residues in the CDR3. CDR1 is MNHEY, CDR2 SVGAGI, per germline. CDR3 amino acids: CASSYPQGDRETQYF. DNA of the CDR3: TGTGCCAGCAGTTACCCACAGGGAGACAGGGAGACCCAGTACTTC.

The chain links TRBV6-5 to TRBJ2-3; 9 bases are a match to TRBD2. CDR1 is MNHEY, CDR2 SVGAGI, per germline. V was pared by 5 bases and J by 4 bases, with 4 bases of the junction left unmatched. CDR3 length: 14 residues. The CDR3 DNA is TGTGCCAGCAGTGCCGGACTAGCGTCAGATACGCAGTATTTT. Protein: CASSAGLASDTQYF.

The CDR3 reads CSARGTGVQETQYF. CDR3 DNA: TGCAGTGCTAGAGGGACAGGGGTCCAAGAGACCCAGTACTTC. The chain employs TRBV20-1 and TRBJ2-5; 9 nucleotides align to TRBD1. The CDR3 runs 14 residues. V shed 1 base, J shed 1 base, and the junction held 1 base outside the gene matches. Germline CDR1 DFQATT, CDR2 SNEGSKA (reference sequence).

The table lists this clonotype with a few counts. Here the CDR3 reads CASSSPDINYGYTF. The CDR3 DNA reads as TGCGCCAGCAGCTCGCCCGACATTAACTATGGCTACACCTTC. The J gene is TRBJ1-2, the V gene TRBV5-1; D remains ambiguous. Germline-derived CDR1 and CDR2 are SGHRS and YFSETQ. Trimming removed 3 bases at V and 1 base at J, with 10 bases between. The length of the CDR3 is 14 residues. The variable domain in full, with the rest retrieved from reference TRBV5-1 and TRBJ1-2, is KAGVTQTPRYLIKTRGQQVTLSCSPISGHRSVSWYQQTPGQGLQFLFEYFSETQRNKGNFPGRFSGRQFSNSRSEMNVSTLELGDSALYLCASSSPDINYGYTFGSGTRLTVV.

This clonotype was detected a few times. The chain has TRBV7-2 and TRBJ2-1; unclear D gene. This CDR3 spans 13 amino acids. V was pared by 3 bases and J by 7 bases, with 10 bases between. CDR1 and CDR2 from the germline V gene are SGHTA and FQGNSA. The CDR3 nucleotides read TGTGCCAGCAGCTTTCAACTCGGGAATGAGCAGTTCTTC. Translating gives CASSFQLGNEQFF.

The chain couples TRBV20-1 to TRBJ2-3; no reliable D call. The CDR3 extends over 16 amino acids. Looked up from germline, CDR1 is DFQATT and CDR2 is SNEGSKA (reference sequence). V gave up 3 bases and J gave up 3 bases, with 19 bases separating them. The chain's CDR3 is CSASPLFPLPTDTQYF. The CDR3 coding sequence is TGCAGTGCTAGCCCCCTCTTTCCTCTGCCGACAGATACGCAGTATTTT.

The J gene is TRBJ2-1, the V gene TRBV20-1; 7 bases agree with TRBD2. The V gene end was trimmed by 3 bases and the J gene end by 5 bases; junction bases not matched to a gene: 10. This CDR3 spans 15 amino acids. Germline CDR1 and CDR2: DFQATT and SNEGSKA (reference sequence). As DNA, the CDR3 is TGCAGTGCTAGCCGTATTAGCGGGTCCGACAATGAGCAGTTCTTC. This codes for CSASRISGSDNEQFF.

This clonotype was seen at least ten times. The rearrangement joins TRBV24-1 to TRBJ2-7, with TRBD1 as a possible D gene (5 bases). Germline V lookup: CDR1 KGHDR, CDR2 SFDVKD. V lost 7 bases and J lost 0, with 9 bases in between. This CDR3 comprises 13 residues. This CDR3 reads CATRGHSSYEQYF. The CDR3 DNA reads as TGTGCCACCAGAGGACATAGCTCCTACGAGCAGTACTTC.

The chain links TRBV13 to TRBJ2-7; a weak D match, TRBD1 (6 bases). This CDR3 spans 15 amino acids. Trimming stripped 4 bases from V and 3 bases from J, with 16 bases between. Per the germline V gene, CDR1 is PRHDT and CDR2 is FYEKMQ (reference sequence). The CDR3 DNA sequence: TGTGCCAGCAGCTCCAACAGGGCGCTGTTCTACGAGCAGTACTTC. Encoded protein: CASSSNRALFYEQYF.

This clonotype was counted a few times. This CDR3 is CASNRRRIPYEQYF. CDR3 DNA: TGTGCCAGCAACCGAAGGAGGATTCCCTACGAGCAGTACTTC. V gene TRBV21-1 combines with J gene TRBJ2-7; the D call of TRBD2 is as the table states it, not checked on the DNA. TRBV21-1 is an annotated pseudogene. The CDR3 extends over 14 amino acids.

The chain joins TRBV15 to TRBJ2-7; 11 bases match TRBD2. This CDR3 comprises 16 residues. V lost 3 bases, J lost 4 bases, and 8 bases stayed unmatched. Germline assignment: CDR1 LNHNV and CDR2 YYDKDF (reference sequence). CDR3: CATSSSGTSGSYEQYF. The CDR3 bases are TGTGCCACCAGCAGTTCCGGGACTAGCGGATCATACGAGCAGTACTTC. The full variable domain, in which reference TRBV15 and TRBJ2-7 provide the parts outside the CDR3, is DAMVIQNPRYQVTQFGKPVTLSCSQTLNHNVMYWYQQKSSQAPKLLFHYYDKDFNNEADTPDNFQSRRPNTSFCFLDIRSPGLGDTAMYLCATSSSGTSGSYEQYFGPGTRLTVT.

This clonotype was picked up many times. The gene calls are TRBV5-1 and TRBJ2-3, with 10 positions matching TRBD1. With V trimmed by 4 bases and J by 2 bases, 4 bases remained unmatched. CDR1 SGHRS and CDR2 YFSETQ come from the germline V gene. The CDR3 consists of 15 residues. The CDR3 protein is CASSGQGGSTDTQYF. CDR3 DNA sequence: TGCGCCAGCAGCGGACAGGGGGGATCCACAGATACGCAGTATTTT. The full variable domain, its missing parts supplied by reference TRBV5-1 and TRBJ2-3, is KAGVTQTPRYLIKTRGQQVTLSCSPISGHRSVSWYQQTPGQGLQFLFEYFSETQRNKGNFPGRFSGRQFSNSRSEMNVSTLELGDSALYLCASSGQGGSTDTQYFGPGTRLTVL.

In this sample, this clonotype turned up a few times. Written as DNA, the CDR3 is TGTGCCAGCAGCCGGGGGACAGGGAACACTGAAGCTTTCTTT. This gives the protein CASSRGTGNTEAFF. The chain is built from TRBV3-1 and TRBJ1-1; 8 positions match TRBD1. Germline assignment: CDR1 LGHDT and CDR2 YNNKEL (reference sequence). CDR3 length equals 14 residues. V shed 4 bases and J 1 base; nucleotides not matched to a gene: 2.

The J gene is TRBJ1-6, the V gene TRBV2; D is possibly TRBD1 (5 bases). The germline V gene has CDR1 SNHLY and CDR2 FYNNEI. This CDR3 has 14 amino acids. V lost 1 base and J lost 10, with 11 bases in between. CDR3 nucleotide sequence: TGTGCCAGCAGTGAAGGAAGGGGCAGGTCACCCCTCCACTTT. This gives the protein CASSEGRGRSPLHF. The full variable domain, its missing parts supplied by reference TRBV2 and TRBJ1-6, is EPEVTQTPSHQVTQMGQEVILRCVPISNHLYFYWYRQILGQKVEFLVSFYNNEISEKSEIFDDQFSVERPDGSNFTLKIRSTKLEDSAMYFCASSEGRGRSPLHFGNGTRLTVT.

This clonotype was seen many times. The genes are TRBV29-1 and TRBJ2-3, with D possibly matching TRBD2 (5 bases). Germline CDR1 reads SQVTM; CDR2 reads ANQGSEA. The CDR3 sequence is 14 residues long. The V end lost 2 bases, the J end lost 3 bases, and 12 bases lay between the germline ends. The CDR3, as DNA: TGCAGCGTTGAAAAGGCCGGGGTAACAGATACGCAGTATTTT. Translated, it gives CSVEKAGVTDTQYF.